This T cell receptor (beta chain) was sequenced during a study of T cell responses to AZD1222 COVID-19 vaccine. As concerns this clone: Antigen: not known.

Study-wide results and limits: Donors, mostly white British, included more females; clonal diversity was possibly underestimated. None of the repertoires were sampled until the peak T cell response had passed.

Measured with immunoSEQ multiplex PCR; TCRdb has only the in-frame clones, and not every one. The table has under 100,000 clones, about 88% seen once. The CDR3 totals 13 residues. CDR1 is SGHAT, CDR2 FQNNGV, per germline. Trimming shortened V by 5 bases and J by 2 bases, and 9 bases separated the two germline ends. The sequences come from peripheral blood, collected on day 0 of AZD1222 vaccination. The rearrangement uses TRBV11-2 and TRBJ1-1; the D is unclear. The receptor was derived from an adult in good health. Here the CDR3 reads CASSLSPNTEAFF. The CDR3 coding sequence is TGTGCCAGCAGCCTCTCACCTAACACTGAAGCTTTCTTT.